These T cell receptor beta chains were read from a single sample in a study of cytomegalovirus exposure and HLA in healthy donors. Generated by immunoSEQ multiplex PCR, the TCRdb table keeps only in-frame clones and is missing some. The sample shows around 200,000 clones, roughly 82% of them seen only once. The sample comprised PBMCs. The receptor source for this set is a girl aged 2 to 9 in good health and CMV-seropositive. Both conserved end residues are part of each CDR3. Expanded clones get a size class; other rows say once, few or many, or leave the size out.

CASSTLRLALNTGELFF,TRBV11-3,NA,17,TRBJ2-2
CATSREPSGRVTDTQYF,TRBV15,NA,17,TRBJ2-3
CASSQGVSEQYF,TRBV6-1,NA,12,TRBJ2-7
CASSLTDNEQFF,TRBV28,few,12,TRBJ2-1
CSGEGLANYGYTF,TRBV29-1,NA,13,TRBJ1-2
CATSRDLQGYEQYF,TRBV15,NA,14,TRBJ2-7
CATSRGPFRGSTTGQYF,TRBV15,NA,17,TRBJ2-7
CASSPLLWGRENEQFF,TRBV5-1,NA,16,TRBJ2-1
CASSPVGGSYEQYF,TRBV13,NA,14,TRBJ2-7
CASSEARGPGFTGELFF,TRBV6-1,once,17,TRBJ2-2
CASSFGGRLEAFF,TRBV6-5,few,13,TRBJ1-1
CASSPQGGSEQYF,TRBV11-3,NA,13,TRBJ2-7
CASSLLTSGGAYNEQFF,TRBV28,NA,17,TRBJ2-1